The 25 T cell receptor beta chains below come from one sample, sequenced in a study of T cells in Graves' hyperthyroidism and ophthalmopathy. The CDR3 regions of TCR beta were amplified from RNA transcripts. First-round RT-PCR with HTBI primers amplified the TCR CDR3 region. MiXCR, run by TCRdb on the multiplex PCR reads, gives a single entry per CDR3 protein. The sample lists 200,000 to 300,000 distinct CDR3 sequences, about 16% occurring once. The sequencing input was blood. The origin of the receptors is a woman between 18 and 29 years old with Graves' ophthalmopathy.

This clonotype was observed many times. The chain employs TRBV3-1 and TRBJ1-2; the D gene is possibly TRBD1 (6 bases). Trimming pared 1 base from V and 4 bases from J, leaving 10 bases between. Germline loops: CDR1 LGHDT, CDR2 YNNKEL (reference sequence). This CDR3 contains 14 residues. The CDR3 sequence: CASSQGSRGYGYTF. Here the CDR3 DNA reads TGTGCCAGCAGCCAAGGAAGCAGGGGCTATGGCTACACCTTC. The full variable domain, with the rest looked up from reference TRBV3-1 and TRBJ1-2, is DTAVSQTPKYLVTQMGNDKSIKCEQNLGHDTMYWYKQDSKKFLKIMFSYNNKELIINETVPNRFSPKSPDKAHLNLHINSLELGDSAVYFCASSQGSRGYGYTFGSGTRLTVV.

In its sample, this clonotype was seen many times. The rearrangement uses TRBV2 and TRBJ1-2; D uncertain. The V end lost 4 bases, the J end lost 0 bases, and 12 bases lay between the germline ends. Germline assignment: CDR1 SNHLY and CDR2 FYNNEI. The CDR3 runs to 15 residues. CDR3 nucleotide sequence: TGTGCCAGCAGTGGGGATCGGACCTCTAACTATGGCTACACCTTC. Translation gives CASSGDRTSNYGYTF.

The gene calls are TRBV5-4 and TRBJ2-5; 7 bases are shared with TRBD1. The junction had 8 bases not matched to a gene; V was cut back by 4 bases and J by 5 bases. This CDR3 has 14 residues. CDR1 is SGHNT and CDR2 is YYREEE in the germline V gene (reference sequence). The CDR3 sequence is CASSGGQPQETQYF. As DNA, the CDR3 is TGTGCCAGCAGCGGGGGACAGCCCCAGGAGACCCAGTACTTC.

Comments on this clonotype: At one of its ends the junction is not consistent with the germline gene, which may arise from a read error. The V gene is TRBV11-2, the J gene TRBJ2-2; 7 nucleotides agree with TRBD1. CDR1 and CDR2 (germline): SGHAT, FQNNGV. This CDR3 has 14 residues. CDR3 sequence (DNA): TGTACCAGCAGCGTGGACAGGTCCACCGGGGAGCTGTTTTTT. Residues: CTSSVDRSTGELFF.

This clonotype was found many times. This chain uses TRBV9 with TRBJ2-5, with no clear D. V lost 0 bases to trimming and J lost 2 bases, with 11 bases between them. The CDR3 length is 15 residues. Germline V gene sequence: CDR1 SGDLS, CDR2 YYNGEE. The CDR3 DNA sequence: TGTGCCAGCAGCGTAGCTGGGTGGCGGCAAGAGACCCAGTACTTC. Protein product: CASSVAGWRQETQYF.

This clonotype has just a few counts. This could be a read error, since a much larger clone is one nucleotide away. CDR3 residues: CASSFRRTEAFF. DNA of the CDR3: TGTGCCAGCAGTTTTCGGAGAACTGAAGCTTTCTTT. J is TRBJ1-1 and V is TRBV28, with D unclear. Looked up from germline, CDR1 is MDHEN and CDR2 is SYDVKM. Trimming took off 3 bases at V and 5 bases at J, with 7 bases between the two ends. The CDR3 is made up of 12 amino acids.

As concerns this clonotype: A read error may be the cause here, since a much bigger clone is one base away. The gene calls are TRBV28 and TRBJ2-5; TRBD2 matches 9 bases. CDR3 length equals 14 residues. Germline V CDR1 and CDR2: MDHEN, SYDVKM. The CDR3 here is CASSLRGGEEAQYF. DNA of the CDR3: TGTGCCAGCAGTTTACGCGGGGGGGAAGAGGCCCAGTACTTC. Full variable domain (outside the CDR3, taken from reference TRBV28 and TRBJ2-5): DVKVTQSSRYLVKRTGEKVFLECVQDMDHENMFWYRQDPGLGLRLIYFSYDVKMKEKGDIPEGYSVSREKKERFSLILESASTNQTSMYLCASSLRGGEEAQYFGPGTRLLVL.

This clonotype was observed many times. The rearrangement uses TRBV7-8 and TRBJ2-7, with D tentatively TRBD1 or TRBD2 (6 bases each). The CDR3 totals 18 residues. Trimming shortened V by 2 bases and J by 2 bases, and 22 bases separated the two germline ends. The germline V gene has CDR1 SGHVS and CDR2 FQNEAQ. CDR3 loop: CASSLRQVTRLGAYEQYF. The CDR3 DNA follows: TGTGCCAGCAGCTTACGACAGGTGACTAGATTGGGCGCCTACGAGCAGTACTTC.

This clonotype was picked up many times. The rearrangement links TRBV30 to TRBJ1-2; 7 nucleotides line up with TRBD1. Per the germline V gene, CDR1 is GTSNPN and CDR2 is SVGIG (reference sequence). The CDR3 runs to 14 residues. V trimming: 4 bases; J trimming: 4 bases; junction bases outside the gene matches: 9. CDR3 nucleotides: TGTGCCTGGACCCTTTATAGGGGGCTCTATGGCTACACCTTC. Protein sequence: CAWTLYRGLYGYTF.

This clonotype was counted ten times or more. The rearrangement links TRBV28 to TRBJ2-5; D is perhaps TRBD2 (5 bases). The CDR3 length is 16 residues. Germline CDR1 and CDR2: MDHEN and SYDVKM. Trimming removed 7 bases from V and 0 bases from J, with 18 bases in between. The CDR3 coding sequence is TGTGCCAGCAAGGTGACGGGGTCAACGTACCAAGAGACCCAGTACTTC. As protein: CASKVTGSTYQETQYF.

Ten or more counts support this clonotype. This chain connects TRBV20-1 to TRBJ1-6, with 8 bases that match TRBD1. V trimming: 6 bases; J trimming: 11 bases; junction bases outside the gene matches: 9. This CDR3 has 13 residues. CDR1 DFQATT and CDR2 SNEGSKA come from the germline V gene (reference sequence). CDR3 protein: CSAETGALTPLHF. In DNA form, the CDR3 reads TGCAGTGCAGAGACAGGGGCCCTCACACCCCTCCACTTT.

This clonotype was counted ten times or more. This sequence joins TRBV11-2 and TRBJ2-5; D is ambiguous. The CDR3 is made up of 11 amino acids. Germline V lookup: CDR1 SGHAT, CDR2 FQNNGV. Trimming removed 6 bases at V and 2 bases at J, with 4 bases between. The DNA for the CDR3 is TGTGCCAGCAGTTGGCAAGAGACCCAGTACTTC. It translates to CASSWQETQYF.

This clonotype has a count of ten or more. This chain joins TRBV12-3 or TRBV12-4 and TRBJ1-2; D may be TRBD1 (6 bases). The CDR3 sequence is 13 residues long. Trimming cost V 7 bases and J 6 bases, with 15 bases left between them. The CDR3 reads CASTPSGGHGYTF. The CDR3, as DNA: TGTGCCAGCACTCCCAGTGGGGGCCATGGCTACACCTTC.

This clonotype appeared many times. The rearrangement links TRBV7-8 to TRBJ2-5; possibly TRBD2 for D (5 bases). V was trimmed by 1 base and J by 4 bases, leaving 10 bases between them. The V gene's germline CDR1 is SGHVS and CDR2 FQNEAQ. The CDR3 extends over 14 amino acids. The CDR3 sequence is CASSLGSARETQYF. In DNA, the CDR3 is TGTGCCAGCAGCTTAGGTAGCGCTCGAGAGACCCAGTACTTC.

There are many counts of this clonotype. The chain recombines TRBV11-2 with TRBJ1-1; possibly TRBD1 for D (6 bases). Trimming left V 5 bases short and J 4 bases short, with 11 bases between. Germline CDR1 and CDR2: SGHAT and FQNNGV. This CDR3 is built from 13 residues. CDR3 in amino acids: CASSTQQGTEAFF. The CDR3, as DNA: TGTGCCAGCAGCACCCAACAGGGCACTGAAGCTTTCTTT.

This clonotype was seen repeatedly, ten times or more. CDR3 loop: CASSEAEGQNSPLHF. The CDR3 DNA is TGTGCCAGCAGTGAAGCGGAGGGACAGAATTCACCCCTCCACTTT. The chain couples TRBV6-1 to TRBJ1-6; 7 bases map to TRBD1. Germline V gene lookup returns CDR1 MNHNS and CDR2 SASEGT. The ends lost 0 bases at V and 7 bases at J; junction bases unmatched: 3. The CDR3 runs 15 residues.

This clonotype was seen many times. The V gene is TRBV28, the J gene TRBJ2-7; the D gene could be TRBD1 or TRBD2 (5 bases each). The CDR3 runs to 15 residues. Germline V gene data show CDR1 as MDHEN and CDR2 as SYDVKM. V was cut by 5 bases and J by 2 bases, with 16 bases left in between. The chain's CDR3 is CASSILRGDPYEQYF. The CDR3 DNA is TGTGCCAGCAGTATCCTGAGAGGGGACCCCTACGAGCAGTACTTC.

This clonotype has a count of ten or more. The chain is built from TRBV27 and TRBJ2-2; D is perhaps TRBD2 (5 bases). Between the trimmed V and J ends, which lost 3 bases and 3 bases, there was a span of 8 bases. Germline CDR1 MNHEY, CDR2 SMNVEV (reference sequence). CDR3 length: 14 residues. The CDR3 protein is CASSFSADTGELFF. The CDR3 DNA sequence: TGTGCCAGCAGTTTTTCAGCGGACACCGGGGAGCTGTTTTTT.

This clonotype was counted at least ten times. The genes are TRBV29-1 and TRBJ2-3, with 12 bases that match TRBD2. The V segment lost 6 bases and the J segment 4 bases; nucleotides outside the gene matches: 8. CDR3 length: 15 residues. Germline V lookup: CDR1 SQVTM, CDR2 ANQGSEA. CDR3 sequence (DNA): TGCAGCGTCAAAGGACTAGCGGGACCCTCAGATACGCAGTATTTT. Protein product: CSVKGLAGPSDTQYF.

This clonotype has a count of ten or more. The gene calls are TRBV4-1 and TRBJ2-3; 8 bases agree with TRBD2. V shed 2 bases, J shed 3 bases, and the junction held 10 bases outside the gene matches. Germline lookup yields CDR1 MGHRA and CDR2 YSYEKL. CDR3 length: 17 residues. The CDR3 spells CASSQTHIAGRTDTQYF. Here the CDR3 DNA reads TGCGCCAGCAGCCAAACCCACATAGCGGGGAGAACAGATACGCAGTATTTT.

This clonotype was recorded many times. The chain employs TRBV7-2 and TRBJ2-5; weak D call: TRBD2 (5 bases). Germline CDR1 is SGHTA and CDR2 is FQGNSA. Trimming removed 3 bases at V and 1 base at J, with 15 bases between. The CDR3 spans 16 residues. The CDR3 DNA is TGTGCCAGCAGCTTTACGTCCGGGCGGGTCCAAGAGACCCAGTACTTC. It translates to CASSFTSGRVQETQYF.

This clonotype was observed at least ten times. The rearrangement joins TRBV5-1 to TRBJ2-3; D might be TRBD2 (6 bases). The CDR3 consists of 16 residues. V was trimmed by 4 bases and J by 0 bases, leaving 15 bases between them. Per the germline V gene, CDR1 is SGHRS and CDR2 is YFSETQ. CDR3 DNA: TGCGCCAGCAGCCCTGGAGCCGGGGGTAGCACAGATACGCAGTATTTT. This translates into CASSPGAGGSTDTQYF.

This clonotype has at least ten counts. The V gene is TRBV20-1, the J gene TRBJ1-5; D not resolved. This CDR3 contains 12 residues. V was cut by 5 bases and J by 7 bases, with 12 bases left in between. Per germline, CDR1 DFQATT and CDR2 SNEGSKA (reference sequence). The CDR3 sequence is CSAESPGQPQHF. Written as DNA, the CDR3 is TGCAGTGCTGAGAGTCCCGGGCAGCCCCAGCATTTT.

This clonotype came up many times. The gene calls are TRBV6-5 and TRBJ1-5, with TRBD1 as a possible D gene (6 bases). Germline V gives CDR1 MNHEY, CDR2 SVGAGI. The length of the CDR3 is 18 residues. V was trimmed by 0 bases and J by 0 bases, leaving 15 bases between them. CDR3 nucleotide sequence: TGTGCCAGCAGTTACTCGCACAGGGAGCGTTATAGCAATCAGCCCCAGCATTTT. This translates into CASSYSHRERYSNQPQHF.

This clonotype was seen at least ten times. This sequence joins TRBV20-1 and TRBJ1-2; D perhaps matches TRBD1 (6 bases). The germline V and J ends were trimmed by 5 bases and 8 bases, with 18 bases remaining between them. This CDR3 comprises 13 residues. Germline V gives CDR1 DFQATT, CDR2 SNEGSKA (reference sequence). CDR3 loop: CSAPPRGAVGYTF. CDR3 sequence (DNA): TGCAGTGCTCCCCCTAGGGGGGCGGTAGGCTACACCTTC.